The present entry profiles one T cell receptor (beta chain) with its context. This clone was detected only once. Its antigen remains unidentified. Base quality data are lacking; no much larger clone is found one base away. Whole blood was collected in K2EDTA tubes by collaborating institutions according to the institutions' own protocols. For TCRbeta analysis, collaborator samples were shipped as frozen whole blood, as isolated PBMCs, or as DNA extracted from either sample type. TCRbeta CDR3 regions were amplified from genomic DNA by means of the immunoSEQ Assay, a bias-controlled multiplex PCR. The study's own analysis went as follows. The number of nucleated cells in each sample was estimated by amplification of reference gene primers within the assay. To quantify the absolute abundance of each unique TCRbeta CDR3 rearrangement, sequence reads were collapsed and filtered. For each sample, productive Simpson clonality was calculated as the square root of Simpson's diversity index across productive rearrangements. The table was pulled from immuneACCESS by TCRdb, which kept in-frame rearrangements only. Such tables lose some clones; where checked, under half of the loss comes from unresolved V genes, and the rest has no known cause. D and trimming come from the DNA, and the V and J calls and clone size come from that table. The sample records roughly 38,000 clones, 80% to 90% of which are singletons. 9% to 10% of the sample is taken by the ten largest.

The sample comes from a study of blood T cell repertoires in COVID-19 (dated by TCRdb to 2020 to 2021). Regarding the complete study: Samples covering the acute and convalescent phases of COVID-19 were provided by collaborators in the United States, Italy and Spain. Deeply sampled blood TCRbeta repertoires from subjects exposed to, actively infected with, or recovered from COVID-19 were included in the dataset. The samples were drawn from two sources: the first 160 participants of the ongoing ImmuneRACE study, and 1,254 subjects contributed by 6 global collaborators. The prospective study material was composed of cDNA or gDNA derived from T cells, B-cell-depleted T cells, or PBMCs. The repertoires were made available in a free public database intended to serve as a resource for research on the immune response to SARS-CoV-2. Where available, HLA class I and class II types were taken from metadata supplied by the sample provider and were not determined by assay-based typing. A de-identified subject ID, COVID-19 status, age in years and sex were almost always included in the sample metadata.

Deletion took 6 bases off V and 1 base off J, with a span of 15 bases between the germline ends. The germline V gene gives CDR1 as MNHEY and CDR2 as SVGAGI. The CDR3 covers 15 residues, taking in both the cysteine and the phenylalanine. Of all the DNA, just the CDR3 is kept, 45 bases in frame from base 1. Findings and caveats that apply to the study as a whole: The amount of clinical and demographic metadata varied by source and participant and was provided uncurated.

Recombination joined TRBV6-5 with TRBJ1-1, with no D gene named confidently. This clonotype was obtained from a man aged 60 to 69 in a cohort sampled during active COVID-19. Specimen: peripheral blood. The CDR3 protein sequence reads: CASSRSQVKNTEAFF. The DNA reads TGTGCCAGCAGCCGTTCCCAGGTGAAGAACACTGAAGCTTTCTTT.